A single sample gave rise to the 6 T cell receptor gamma chains below, sequenced in a study of Vδ1+ human thymocytes. No antigen is known for these receptors. RNA was extracted from the cells and then reverse transcribed. Multiplex PCR used pooled V-gene forward primers and a constant-region reverse primer to amplify CDR3s. TCRdb re-called the multiplex PCR reads through CATT. The table has under 13,000 gamma-chain clones, more than 35% seen once. Study-level findings and limits: Thymic TRG and TRD repertoires appeared highly polyclonal, with Gaussian CDR3 length distributions.

The sequencing input was Vdelta1+ gamma-delta thymocytes from the thymus. This sample's subset: FACS-sorted CD3+ TCRalphabeta- TCRVdelta1+ TCRVdelta2- thymocytes. The source is a boy under three years old who had congenital heart surgery.

The V gene is TRGV5, the J gene TRGJ1 or TRGJ2. TCRdb does not report a J gene; here it was assigned by matching the DNA to germline references. Germline-derived CDR1 and CDR2 are VINAFY and YDVSNSKD. This CDR3 is 12 amino acids long. Trimming cost V 0 bases and J 10 bases; bases outside gene matches: 6. CDR3 DNA: TGTGCCACCTGGGACAGGCTTCTAAAGAAACTCTTT. Translating it yields CATWDRLLKKLF.

The rearrangement uses TRGV5 and TRGJ1 or TRGJ2. Since TCRdb gives no J gene, matching the DNA to germline was used here to assign it. J lost 5 bases, V lost 0 bases, and 13 bases had no gene match. CDR3 size: 16 residues. Germline-derived CDR1 and CDR2 are VINAFY and YDVSNSKD. The CDR3 here is CATWDRRGKEDYKKLF. The CDR3 nucleotides read TGTGCCACCTGGGACAGGCGGGGAAAGGAGGATTATAAGAAACTCTTT.

This clone has only a few counts. The V and J genes are TRGV9 and TRGJP2. The CDR3 contains 16 residues. The V and J ends lost 2 bases and 0 bases, in that order; junction bases with no gene match: 6. Per the germline V gene, CDR1 is GITISATS and CDR2 is ISYDGTV (reference sequence). DNA for the CDR3: TGTGCCTTGTGGGAGGCCGATTATAGTAGTGATTGGATCAAGACGTTT. Residues: CALWEADYSSDWIKTF.

The chain has TRGV5 and TRGJ1 or TRGJ2. Germline matching of the DNA provided the J gene here, since TCRdb leaves it blank. This CDR3 is built from 13 residues. Trimming removed 4 bases from V and 7 bases from J; junction bases left unmatched: 10. Germline-derived CDR1 and CDR2 are VINAFY and YDVSNSKD. CDR3: CATWDGQWYKKLF. The CDR3 bases are TGTGCCACCTGGGATGGGCAATGGTATAAGAAACTCTTT.

The J gene is TRGJP1, the V gene TRGV8. No J segment appears in TCRdb, so it was assigned here by matching the sequence to germline. The germline CDR1 and CDR2 sequences are VENAVY and YDSYNSRV. The CDR3 has 13 residues. The junction had 1 base not matched to a gene; V was cut back by 5 bases and J by 1 base. The CDR3 DNA is TGTGCCACCTGGGTTACCACTGGTTGGTTCAAGATATTT. Translation gives CATWVTTGWFKIF.

J is TRGJ1 or TRGJ2 and V is TRGV3. CDR1 and CDR2 from the germline V gene are VTNTFY and YDVSTARD (reference sequence). The CDR3 sequence is 13 residues long. V lost 6 bases, J lost 3 bases, and 8 bases stayed unmatched. The CDR3 is CATWPLRYYKKLF. CDR3 DNA: TGTGCCACCTGGCCCCTGCGTTATTATAAGAAACTCTTT.